The subject of this entry is one TCR beta chain. This sample is drawn from a study of PD-L1 blockade in urothelial cancer. Study-level background: The patients' atezolizumab therapy, 1,200 mg intravenously every 3 weeks, started in 2014. At 3 weeks (second dose) and 6 weeks after starting treatment, blood was analyzed.

Germline V gene sequence: CDR1 SGHNT, CDR2 YENEEA. The CDR3 extends over 12 amino acids. With 5 bases removed from V and 0 bases from J, the gap between germline ends came to 4 bases. The investigators introduced synthetic TCR analog templates into each PCR as spikes. This table comes from immunoSEQ multiplex PCR, and its TCRdb copy is limited to in-frame clones, with some not included. The sample includes approximately 100,000 clones, around 82% of them seen just once. Specimen: PBMCs, collected around atezolizumab (anti-PD-L1) treatment. This chain joins TRBV11-3 and TRBJ2-5; D is unclear. The sequence derives from a man aged 50-59 years with urothelial cancer. CDR3 region: CASSQYQETQYF. DNA of the CDR3: TGTGCCAGCAGCCAGTACCAAGAGACCCAGTACTTC.